The 28 T cell receptor beta chains reported below all come from one sample, sequenced in a study of blood T cells in healthy people across ages. For the second PCR, which ran for roughly 7 to 11 cycles, a sample-barcoded 5' primer and a J-beta primer mix were used. TCRdb processed the 5' RACE reads anew with MiXCR; each CDR3 protein has one entry. There are about 1,500,000 distinct CDR3 sequences in the sample; roughly 28% occur only once, and more than 6% lies in the top ten. The specimen was blood. Receptor source: a woman between 25 and 40 years old in good health.

This clonotype has a single count. The V call is TRBV5-1, the J call TRBJ1-1, with D possibly matching TRBD1 (6 bases). The CDR3 has 14 residues. Germline-derived CDR1 and CDR2 are SGHRS and YFSETQ. Trimming left V 4 bases short and J 4 bases short, with 14 bases between. The CDR3 loop reads CASSTDSLSTEAFF. The CDR3 nucleotides read TGCGCCAGCAGCACGGACAGTCTGTCCACTGAAGCTTTCTTT. Filled out from reference TRBV5-1 and TRBJ1-1, the complete variable domain reads KAGVTQTPRYLIKTRGQQVTLSCSPISGHRSVSWYQQTPGQGLQFLFEYFSETQRNKGNFPGRFSGRQFSNSRSEMNVSTLELGDSALYLCASSTDSLSTEAFFGQGTRLTVV.

The chain couples TRBV7-2 to TRBJ2-3, with D maybe TRBD2 (7 bases). The length of the CDR3 is 16 residues. The V end was cut by 1 base, the J end by 3 bases, with 14 bases between. Per germline, CDR1 SGHTA and CDR2 FQGNSA. The CDR3, as DNA: TGTGCCAGCAGCTTAGACGGACTAGGGGGAACAGATACGCAGTATTTT. Protein sequence: CASSLDGLGGTDTQYF. The entire variable domain, with the rest obtained from reference TRBV7-2 and TRBJ2-3, is as follows: GAGVSQSPSNKVTEKGKDVELRCDPISGHTALYWYRQSLGQGLEFLIYFQGNSAPDKSGLPSDRFSAERTGGSVSTLTIQRTQQEDSAVYLCASSLDGLGGTDTQYFGPGTRLTVL.

CDR3 in DNA: TGTGCCAGCAGCCCCCGGACTAGCGCTTCCAATGAGCAGTTCTTC. This sequence encodes CASSPRTSASNEQFF. The chain couples TRBV9 to TRBJ2-1; 9 bases agree with TRBD2. The CDR3 totals 15 residues. Germline lookup yields CDR1 SGDLS and CDR2 YYNGEE. Trimming removed 4 bases from V and 6 bases from J; junction bases left unmatched: 8.

This clonotype came up once. The junction shows a germline mismatch at one end, possibly a read error. The gene calls are TRBV28 and TRBJ2-1; TRBD2 is a possible D gene (5 bases). This CDR3 spans 13 amino acids. CDR1 is MDHEN and CDR2 is SYDVKM in the germline V gene. CDR3 protein: CTSSPPSAGEQFF. As DNA, the CDR3 is TGTACCAGCAGTCCCCCGAGTGCGGGTGAGCAGTTCTTC.

This clonotype was picked up a small number of times. V gene TRBV5-1 combines with J gene TRBJ2-1; 11 bases fit TRBD2. This CDR3 comprises 16 residues. Unmatched junction bases numbered 3, after V lost 4 bases and J lost 0 bases. CDR1 and CDR2 from the germline V gene are SGHRS and YFSETQ. The CDR3 DNA sequence: TGCGCCAGCAGCCCGACTAGCGGGGTCTCCTACAATGAGCAGTTCTTC. Translation gives CASSPTSGVSYNEQFF.

Only a few counts were recorded for this clonotype. V usage is TRBV5-1 and J usage is TRBJ2-1; D might be TRBD2 (6 bases). V was trimmed by 0 bases and J by 9 bases, leaving 16 bases between them. This CDR3 spans 15 amino acids. From germline, CDR1 is SGHRS and CDR2 YFSETQ. CDR3 nucleotide sequence: TGCGCCAGCAGCTTGGAGGGGACTTTCGATTTTGAGCAGTTCTTC. Translated, it gives CASSLEGTFDFEQFF.

This clonotype was recorded a few times. A single base separates this from a much larger clone, so it may be a read error. The chain links TRBV20-1 to TRBJ2-7; 7 nucleotides line up with TRBD2. CDR1 and CDR2 from the germline V gene are DFQATT and SNEGSKA (reference sequence). With 0 bases clipped from V and 9 bases from J, the junction kept 5 bases outside the gene matches. The CDR3 spans 12 residues. The CDR3 sequence: CSARDGGTTQYF. In nucleotides, the CDR3 is TGCAGTGCTAGAGATGGAGGGACTACGCAGTACTTC.

This clonotype was seen a handful of times. V gene TRBV7-2 combines with J gene TRBJ2-3; no clear D. Trimming left V 5 bases short and J 5 bases short, with 17 bases between. The CDR3 consists of 15 residues. The germline gives CDR1 SGHTA, CDR2 FQGNSA. The CDR3, as DNA: TGTGCCAGCAGCCCGGGCCTAACCACCCAAGATACGCAGTATTTT. It is translated as CASSPGLTTQDTQYF. Variable domain in full (rest from reference TRBV7-2 and TRBJ2-3): GAGVSQSPSNKVTEKGKDVELRCDPISGHTALYWYRQSLGQGLEFLIYFQGNSAPDKSGLPSDRFSAERTGGSVSTLTIQRTQQEDSAVYLCASSPGLTTQDTQYFGPGTRLTVL.

This clonotype was observed a few times. The CDR3 region is CASSPELSGYEQYF. The CDR3 nucleotides read TGTGCCAGCAGCCCGGAGCTTAGCGGCTACGAGCAGTACTTC. The genes are TRBV9 and TRBJ2-5, with D tentatively TRBD2 (6 bases). Judging by the DNA end, TRBJ2-7 fits better; the J call may be wrong. The CDR3 runs 14 residues. CDR1 is SGDLS, CDR2 YYNGEE, per germline.

This clonotype was detected many times. This chain connects TRBV12-3 or TRBV12-4 to TRBJ2-6; 8 bases are shared with TRBD1. CDR3 length: 17 amino acids. Trimming took 2 bases from V and 2 from J; bases not matched to a gene: 5. The CDR3 reads CASSLQDRVAGANVLTF. The CDR3 region has the DNA TGTGCCAGCAGTTTACAGGACAGGGTAGCTGGGGCCAACGTCCTGACTTTC.

The V and J genes are TRBV14 and TRBJ2-5; D is unclear. V lost 5 bases to trimming and J lost 4 bases, with 11 bases between them. CDR3 length: 13 amino acids. Germline-derived CDR1 and CDR2 are SGHDN and FVKESK. In nucleotides, the CDR3 is TGTGCCAGCAGCTGTCGACTGGGAGAGACCCAGTACTTC. It codes for CASSCRLGETQYF.

Turning to this clonotype: A read error may explain this, as a much larger clone is one base away. This chain uses TRBV4-3 with TRBJ2-3; 11 bases agree with TRBD2. Trimming removed 2 bases from V and 5 bases from J; junction bases left unmatched: 6. The CDR3 totals 16 residues. Germline CDR1 reads LGHNA; CDR2 reads YSLEER. The CDR3 region is CASSQLRLAGRDTQYF. CDR3 DNA sequence: TGCGCCAGCAGCCAACTTCGACTAGCGGGAAGAGATACGCAGTATTTT.

This clonotype showed up many times. Here the CDR3 reads CSAEETGIYEQYF. Written as DNA, the CDR3 is TGCAGTGCTGAGGAGACAGGGATCTACGAGCAGTACTTC. V and J are TRBV20-1 and TRBJ2-7; 7 bases match TRBD1. CDR1 and CDR2 (germline): DFQATT, SNEGSKA (reference sequence). V trimming: 5 bases; J trimming: 3 bases; junction bases outside the gene matches: 7. The CDR3 extends over 13 amino acids.

The chain combines TRBV20-1 with TRBJ1-2, with D hard to call. Per the germline V gene, CDR1 is DFQATT and CDR2 is SNEGSKA (reference sequence). The V gene lost 0 bases and the J gene lost 6 bases, with 14 bases spanning the gap. The CDR3 is 14 amino acids. The CDR3 loop reads CSARDPRGSNGYTF. The CDR3 DNA follows: TGCAGTGCTAGAGATCCCCGGGGAAGTAATGGCTACACCTTC.

There are a few counts of this clonotype. The chain uses TRBV25-1 and TRBJ1-1; D not certain. CDR1 and CDR2 from the germline V gene are MGHDK and SYGVNS. Trimming removed 6 bases at V and 7 bases at J, with 12 bases between. The CDR3 contains 12 residues. CDR3 protein: CASRKDLGEAFF. For the CDR3, the DNA is TGTGCCAGCAGGAAAGACCTGGGTGAAGCTTTCTTT.

This rearrangement joins TRBV12-3 or TRBV12-4 to TRBJ2-3; 8 bases are shared with TRBD2. V dropped 3 bases and J dropped 0; count of bases not matched to a gene: 11. The CDR3 contains 18 residues. The CDR3 coding sequence is TGTGCCAGCAGTTTCGGGCTAGCGGGCGGGTCTAGCACAGATACGCAGTATTTT. It is translated as CASSFGLAGGSSTDTQYF.

The J gene is TRBJ2-5, the V gene TRBV6-2 or TRBV6-3, with D perhaps matching TRBD1 or TRBD2 (5 bases each). V lost 2 bases to trimming and J lost 5 bases, with 12 bases between them. CDR3 length: 14 amino acids. Looked up from germline, CDR1 is MNHEY and CDR2 is SVGEGT. CDR3: CASSYPDWGETQYF. Here the CDR3 DNA reads TGTGCCAGCAGTTACCCAGACTGGGGGGAGACCCAGTACTTC.

There are many counts of this clonotype. The chain joins TRBV29-1 to TRBJ2-7; D not resolved. The V gene's germline CDR1 is SQVTM and CDR2 ANQGSEA. Between the trimmed V and J ends, which lost 1 base and 0 bases, there was a span of 10 bases. The CDR3 runs to 14 residues. The CDR3 DNA follows: TGCAGCGTTGAAGTAAATAGGGCCTCCTACGAGCAGTACTTC. Its translation is CSVEVNRASYEQYF.

This clonotype was seen repeatedly, ten times or more. The rearrangement joins TRBV10-3 to TRBJ2-1, with D possibly TRBD2 on 5 matching bases. V dropped 2 bases and J dropped 8 bases, with 22 bases sitting between them. This CDR3 has 17 residues. Germline V gives CDR1 ENHRY, CDR2 SYGVKD. The CDR3 bases are TGTGCCATCAGTGAGACTAGTGGGAGCGAAGGTACTTATGAGCAGTTCTTC. Protein sequence: CAISETSGSEGTYEQFF.

In its sample, this clonotype was seen many times. The chain has TRBV4-3 and TRBJ2-7; 10 bases agree with TRBD1. J gave up 5 bases and V 1 base, and 2 bases lay outside the gene matches. CDR1 is LGHNA, CDR2 YSLEER, per germline. The CDR3 length is 14 residues. CDR3 coding DNA: TGCGCCAGCAGCCAAGGGACAGGGGGGGACGAGCAGTACTTC. Residues: CASSQGTGGDEQYF.

This chain joins TRBV5-5 and TRBJ2-1, with 12 positions matching TRBD2. The end of the DNA aligns better with TRBJ2-7, so the J call may be wrong. Germline CDR1 is SGHKS and CDR2 is YYEKEE (reference sequence). The CDR3 consists of 17 residues. CDR3 nucleotide sequence: TGTGCCAGCAGCGTTTCGACTAGCGGGAGCTCCTACAATGAGCAGTACTTC. Translating it yields CASSVSTSGSSYNEQYF.

This clonotype was seen ten or more times. V is TRBV4-3 and J is TRBJ2-1; D may be TRBD1 or TRBD2 (5 bases each). The V gene's germline CDR1 is LGHNA and CDR2 YSLEER. This CDR3 region has 17 residues. With 0 bases removed from V and 9 bases from J, the gap between germline ends came to 21 bases. The CDR3 coding sequence is TGCGCCAGCAGCCAAGAGAGTCGGCAGGCCCTTGGGGGTGAGCAGTTCTTC. It specifies CASSQESRQALGGEQFF.

This rearrangement joins TRBV19 to TRBJ2-7; either TRBD1 or TRBD2 may fit D (5 bases each). The germline CDR1 and CDR2 sequences are LNHDA and SQIVND (reference sequence). V was pared by 10 bases and J by 1 base, with 17 bases between. The CDR3 is 14 amino acids. CDR3 sequence reads: CATKAGTASYEQYF. The DNA for the CDR3 is TGTGCCACTAAGGCCGGGACCGCATCCTACGAGCAGTACTTC.

Worth noting for this clonotype: This may be a read error: a much more frequent sequence differs by one nucleotide. J is TRBJ2-1 and V is TRBV9; a weak D match, TRBD1 (5 bases). Germline CDR1 is SGDLS and CDR2 is YYNGEE. Trimming removed 0 bases at V and 10 bases at J, with 14 bases between. The CDR3 spans 14 residues. The CDR3 DNA sequence: TGTGCCAGCAGCGTAGATCAGGGCTTCTACGAGCAGTTCTTC. This codes for CASSVDQGFYEQFF.

The chain has TRBV10-3 and TRBJ2-3, with D maybe TRBD1 (5 bases). V dropped 4 bases and J dropped 0 bases, with 8 bases sitting between them. Germline V CDR1 and CDR2: ENHRY, SYGVKD. CDR3 length: 14 amino acids. CDR3 in DNA: TGTGCCATCAGTGTAGGGGCTAGCACAGATACGCAGTATTTT. Translation: CAISVGASTDTQYF.

This clonotype was observed many times. This chain connects TRBV6-5 to TRBJ2-1; 7 nucleotides align to TRBD2. The V gene end was trimmed by 8 bases and the J gene end by 5 bases; junction bases not matched to a gene: 9. Per germline, CDR1 MNHEY and CDR2 SVGAGI. This CDR3 is built from 14 residues. CDR3 DNA sequence: TGTGCCAGCCGCGGAGCGGGGAGTAACAATGAGCAGTTCTTC. This gives the protein CASRGAGSNNEQFF.

This clonotype was found a few times. The chain couples TRBV28 to TRBJ1-6; 9 bases are shared with TRBD1. CDR1 is MDHEN, CDR2 SYDVKM, per germline. Losses at the gene ends were 7 bases for V and 10 bases for J; bases not matched to a gene: 8. The CDR3 runs to 14 residues. The CDR3, as DNA: TGTGCCAGCAATTTCGGGACAGGGTGGTCACCCCTCCACTTT. It is translated as CASNFGTGWSPLHF.

Concerning this clonotype: Just one base apart from a much larger clone, this may be a read error. The genes are TRBV2 and TRBJ2-5; 7 bases fit TRBD2. Germline CDR1 reads SNHLY; CDR2 reads FYNNEI. This CDR3 spans 14 amino acids. V dropped 5 bases and J dropped 11; count of bases not matched to a gene: 14. CDR3 DNA: TGTGCCAGCAGTAAGCGGGGCCTCATCAATGAGCAGTACTTC. Its translation: CASSKRGLINEQYF.